The T cell receptor beta chain described here comes from a study of cytomegalovirus exposure and HLA in healthy donors. Overall study findings and caveats: HLA allele associations emerged for roughly 16,000 TCR beta sequences in a later analysis, at 0.05 false discovery rate. Being productive about 87% or about 30% of the time was typical of most TCR beta V segments in an earlier analysis. Some TCR beta chains (more than 150 of them) were listed as cytomegalovirus-associated.

This CDR3 contains 14 residues. CDR1 and CDR2 (germline): MNHEY, SMNVEV (reference sequence). V trimming: 5 bases; J trimming: 2 bases; junction bases outside the gene matches: 3. The PCR was carried out with 60 Vbeta primers and 13 Jbeta primers. The authors' processing: Later, tens of millions of unique TCR beta chains were counted in an analysis, and about 10 million of them were shared. The table came from immunoSEQ multiplex PCR; TCRdb's copy has only in-frame clones and leaves some out. Clonal size and the V and J genes are those of that table, whereas D and trimming came from the DNA. The repertoire consists of roughly 100,000 clones, with more than 55% occurring once and the leading ten covering 5.9%. Worth noting for this clone: Its antigen is unknown.

V and J are TRBV27 and TRBJ2-7; TRBD2 aligns across 10 bases. The sequencing input was PBMCs. The receptor comes from a boy under 18 in good health and CMV-seropositive. The CDR3 reads CASSILAGAYEQYF. The CDR3 region has the DNA TGTGCCAGCAGTATCCTAGCGGGAGCCTACGAGCAGTACTTC.